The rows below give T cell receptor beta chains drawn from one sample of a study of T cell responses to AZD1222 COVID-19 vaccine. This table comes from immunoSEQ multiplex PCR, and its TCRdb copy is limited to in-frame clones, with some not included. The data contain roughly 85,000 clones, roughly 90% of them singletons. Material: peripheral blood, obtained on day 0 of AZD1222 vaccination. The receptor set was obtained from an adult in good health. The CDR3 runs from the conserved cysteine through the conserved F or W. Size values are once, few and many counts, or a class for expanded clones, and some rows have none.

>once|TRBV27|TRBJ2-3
CASSLRTSPDTQYF
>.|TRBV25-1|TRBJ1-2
CASSESLDTRGYTF
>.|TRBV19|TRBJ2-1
CASNQRSGSSYNEQFF
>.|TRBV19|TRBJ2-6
CASGGGRGNSGANVLTF
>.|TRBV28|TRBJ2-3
CASSSGTDTQYF
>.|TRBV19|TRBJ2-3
CASTQSQGSTDTQYF
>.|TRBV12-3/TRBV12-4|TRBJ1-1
CASSFHKNTEAFF
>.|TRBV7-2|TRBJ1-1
CASSPTTVPVTEAFF
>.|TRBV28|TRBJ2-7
CASRRGQGDRFTSYEQYF
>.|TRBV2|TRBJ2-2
CASSVSQGYTGELFF
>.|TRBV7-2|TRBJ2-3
CASSLAQAGGTDTQYF
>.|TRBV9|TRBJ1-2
CASSSQGGSGYTF
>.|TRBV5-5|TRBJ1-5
CASSSGTGNNQPQHF
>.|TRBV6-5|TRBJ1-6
CASSYSGVINSPLHF
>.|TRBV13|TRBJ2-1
CASSPRPVSSYNEQFF
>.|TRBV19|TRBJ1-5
CASTPLVNSNQPQHF
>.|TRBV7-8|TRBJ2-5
CASSLNGLADGETQYF
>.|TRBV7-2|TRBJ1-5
CASSLEGSGNNQPQHF
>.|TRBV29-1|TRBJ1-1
CSVEEGTEAFF
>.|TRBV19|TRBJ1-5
CASSITTGLNQPQHF
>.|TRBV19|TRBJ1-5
CASRVDSYSNQPQHF
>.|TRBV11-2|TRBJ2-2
CASSLATRGTGELFF
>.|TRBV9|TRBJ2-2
CASSVGGGFTGELFF
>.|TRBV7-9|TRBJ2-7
CASSLVSSGSYEQYF
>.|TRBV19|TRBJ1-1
CASRPQGNTEAFF
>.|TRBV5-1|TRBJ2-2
CASSSTGGNTGELFF
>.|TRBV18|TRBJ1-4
CASSVGQTATNEKLFF